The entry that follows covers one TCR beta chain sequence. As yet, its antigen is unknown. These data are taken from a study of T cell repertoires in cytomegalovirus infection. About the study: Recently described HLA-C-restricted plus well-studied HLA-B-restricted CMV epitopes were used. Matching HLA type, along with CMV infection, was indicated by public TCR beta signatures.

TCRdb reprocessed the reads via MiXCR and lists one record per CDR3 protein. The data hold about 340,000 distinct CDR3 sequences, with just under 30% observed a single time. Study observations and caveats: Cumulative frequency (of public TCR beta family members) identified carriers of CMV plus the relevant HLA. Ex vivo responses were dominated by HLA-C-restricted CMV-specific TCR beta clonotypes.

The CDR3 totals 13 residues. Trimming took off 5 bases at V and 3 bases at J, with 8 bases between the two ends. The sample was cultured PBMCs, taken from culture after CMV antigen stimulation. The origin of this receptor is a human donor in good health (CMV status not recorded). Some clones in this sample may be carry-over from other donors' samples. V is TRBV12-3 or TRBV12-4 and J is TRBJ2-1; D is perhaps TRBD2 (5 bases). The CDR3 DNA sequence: TGTGCCAGCAGTGGGGAGATCTACAATGAGCAGTTCTTC. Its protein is CASSGEIYNEQFF.